The clone carrying this T cell receptor (beta chain) was counted between two and nine times. The antigen is not known. TCRalpha and TCRbeta libraries used 5'RACE with constant-segment primers and UMIs. MiXCR, run by TCRdb on the 5' RACE reads, gives a single entry per CDR3 protein. The sample contains some 290,000 distinct CDR3 sequences, 15% to 20% of which appear only once. The CDR3 loop spans 17 amino acids. V was shortened by 4 bases and J by 0 bases, with 17 bases between the two germline ends. From germline, CDR1 is MGHRA and CDR2 YSYEKL. These data originate in a study of T-cell memory formation after mild COVID-19. For the study at large: In these data, TCR clusters were largely donor specific. Notes on the study in general: Prior to infection, memory already included some responding clones, suggesting cross-reactive memory joined. Mainly in CM and EM were contracting CD4+ clones; CD8+ were in EMRA.

The receptor comes from a young man who had mild COVID-19 (a few samples of this study predate the infection). Cell type and time point are not known. The gene calls are TRBV4-1 and TRBJ2-3; no reliable D call. The sequenced sample was PBMCs or a T cell subset sorted from them (not recorded which). CDR3 protein: CASSPPRYDPSTDTQYF. DNA of the CDR3: TGCGCCAGCAGCCCCCCCCGGTACGATCCAAGCACAGATACGCAGTATTTT.